This TCR beta chain comes out of a study of response to subunit inactivated influenza vaccine. TCRdb called the RT-PCR reads again in MiXCR, with one record for every CDR3 protein. The sample gives 710,000 or so distinct CDR3 sequences, 15% to 19% of which show up once; roughly 11% is in the top ten. Concerning this clonotype: Its cognate antigen is unknown.

Whole-study results and caveats: Few new T cells, the authors suggested, are recruited by each seasonal influenza vaccination.

Germline trimming cut 0 bases from V and 0 bases from J; bases unmatched to any gene: 8. In germline, CDR1 is WNHNN, CDR2 SYGVQD (reference sequence). The CDR3 covers 19 residues. The chain joins TRBV10-1 to TRBJ2-4; 10 positions match TRBD2. The source material was PBMCs from blood, sampled approximately 13 days after vaccination. This TCR was recovered from a man aged 45-60 years who received an inactivated influenza vaccine. CDR3 in DNA: TGCGCCAGCAGTGAGTCCGATCTAGCGGGAGTCGAAGCCAAAAACATTCAGTACTTC. Its protein is CASSESDLAGVEAKNIQYF.